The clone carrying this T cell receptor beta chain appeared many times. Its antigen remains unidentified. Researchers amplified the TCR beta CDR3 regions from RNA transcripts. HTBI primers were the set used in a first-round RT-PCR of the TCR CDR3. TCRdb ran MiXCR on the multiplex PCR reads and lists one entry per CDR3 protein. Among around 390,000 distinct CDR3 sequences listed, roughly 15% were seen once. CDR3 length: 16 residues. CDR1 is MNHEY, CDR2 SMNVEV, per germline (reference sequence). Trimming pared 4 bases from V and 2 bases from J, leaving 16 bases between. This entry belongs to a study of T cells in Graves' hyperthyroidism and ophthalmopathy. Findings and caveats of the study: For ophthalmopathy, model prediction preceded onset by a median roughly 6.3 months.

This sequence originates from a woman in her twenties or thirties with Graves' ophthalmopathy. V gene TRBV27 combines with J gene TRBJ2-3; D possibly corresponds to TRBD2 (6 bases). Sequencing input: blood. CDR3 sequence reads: CASSSIPGLDTDTQYF. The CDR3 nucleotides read TGTGCCAGCAGTTCCATCCCGGGACTCGACACAGATACGCAGTATTTT.